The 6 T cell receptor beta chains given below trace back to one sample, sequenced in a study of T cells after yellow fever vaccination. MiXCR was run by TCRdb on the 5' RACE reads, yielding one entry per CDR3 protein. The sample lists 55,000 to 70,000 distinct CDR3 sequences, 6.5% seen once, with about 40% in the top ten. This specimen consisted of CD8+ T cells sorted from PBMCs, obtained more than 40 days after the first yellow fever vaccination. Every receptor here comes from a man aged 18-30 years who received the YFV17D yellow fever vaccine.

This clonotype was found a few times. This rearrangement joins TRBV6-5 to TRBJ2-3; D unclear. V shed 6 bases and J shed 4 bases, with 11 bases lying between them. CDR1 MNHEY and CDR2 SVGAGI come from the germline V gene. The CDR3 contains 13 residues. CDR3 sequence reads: CASSRPSADTQYF. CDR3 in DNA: TGTGCCAGCAGCCGCCCCTCCGCAGATACGCAGTATTTT.

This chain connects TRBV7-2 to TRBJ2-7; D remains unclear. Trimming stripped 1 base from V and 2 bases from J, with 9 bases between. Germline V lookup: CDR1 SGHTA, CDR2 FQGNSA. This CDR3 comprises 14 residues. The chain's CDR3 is CASSLGVRPYEQYF. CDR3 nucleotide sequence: TGTGCCAGCAGCTTAGGAGTCAGACCCTACGAGCAGTACTTC. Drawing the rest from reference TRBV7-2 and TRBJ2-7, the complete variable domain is GAGVSQSPSNKVTEKGKDVELRCDPISGHTALYWYRQSLGQGLEFLIYFQGNSAPDKSGLPSDRFSAERTGGSVSTLTIQRTQQEDSAVYLCASSLGVRPYEQYFGPGTRLTVT.

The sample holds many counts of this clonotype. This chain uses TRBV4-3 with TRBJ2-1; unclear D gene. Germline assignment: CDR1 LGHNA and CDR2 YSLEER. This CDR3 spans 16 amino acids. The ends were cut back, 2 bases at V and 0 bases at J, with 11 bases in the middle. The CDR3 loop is CASSQSVTSSYNEQFF. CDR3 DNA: TGCGCCAGCAGCCAAAGCGTAACCAGCTCCTACAATGAGCAGTTCTTC.

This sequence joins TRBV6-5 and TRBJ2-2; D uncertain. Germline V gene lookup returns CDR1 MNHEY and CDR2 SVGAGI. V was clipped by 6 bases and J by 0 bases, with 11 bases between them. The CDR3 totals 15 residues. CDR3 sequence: CASSLLLANTGELFF. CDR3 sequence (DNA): TGTGCCAGCAGCCTACTCCTAGCGAACACCGGGGAGCTGTTTTTT.

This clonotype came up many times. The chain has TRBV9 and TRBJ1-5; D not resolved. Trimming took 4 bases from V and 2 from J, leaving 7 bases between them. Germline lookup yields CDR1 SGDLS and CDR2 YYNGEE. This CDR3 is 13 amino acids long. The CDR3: CASSLDGNQPQHF. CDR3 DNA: TGTGCCAGCAGCCTGGACGGCAATCAGCCCCAGCATTTT. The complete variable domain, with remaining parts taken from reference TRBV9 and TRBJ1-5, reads DSGVTQTPKHLITATGQRVTLRCSPRSGDLSVYWYQQSLDQGLQFLIQYYNGEERAKGNILERFSAQQFPDLHSELNLSSLELGDSALYFCASSLDGNQPQHFGDGTRLSIL.

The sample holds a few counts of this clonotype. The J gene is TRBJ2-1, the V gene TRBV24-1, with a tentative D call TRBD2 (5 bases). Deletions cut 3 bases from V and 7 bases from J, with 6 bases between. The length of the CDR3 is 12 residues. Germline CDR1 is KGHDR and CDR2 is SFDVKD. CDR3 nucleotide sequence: TGTGCCACCAGTGATGGACTTAATGAGCAGTTCTTC. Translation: CATSDGLNEQFF.